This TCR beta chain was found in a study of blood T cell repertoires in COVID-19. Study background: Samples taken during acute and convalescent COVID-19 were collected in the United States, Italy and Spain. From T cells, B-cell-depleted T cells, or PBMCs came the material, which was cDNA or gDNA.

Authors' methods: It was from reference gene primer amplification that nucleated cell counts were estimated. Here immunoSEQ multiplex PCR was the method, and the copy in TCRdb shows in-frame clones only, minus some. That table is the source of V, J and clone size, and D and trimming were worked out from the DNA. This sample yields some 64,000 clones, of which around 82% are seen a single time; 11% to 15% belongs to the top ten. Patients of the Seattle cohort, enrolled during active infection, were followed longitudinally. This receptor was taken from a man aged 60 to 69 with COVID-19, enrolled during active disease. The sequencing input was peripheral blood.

The CDR3 loop is CASSQVEGGEPSGPYNEQFF. The CDR3 coding sequence is TGCGCCAGCAGCCAAGTTGAAGGGGGAGAGCCCTCCGGACCATACAATGAGCAGTTCTTC. The chain employs TRBV4-1 and TRBJ2-1; TRBD1 is a possible D gene (6 bases). The ends were cut back, 1 base at V and 4 bases at J, with 26 bases in the middle. This CDR3 has 20 amino acids. Germline-derived CDR1 and CDR2 are MGHRA and YSYEKL.